This TCR beta chain is drawn from a study of Ad26.COV2.S vaccination and SARS-CoV-2 variants. V gave up 6 bases and J gave up 7 bases, with 13 bases separating them. The germline gives CDR1 KGHSH, CDR2 LQKENI. The CDR3 covers 12 residues. The sample's treatment: roughly 19 received Ad26.COV2.S at low or high dose, single or two shots; several received placebo; per-sample allocation not given. Samples came from day 63 after the first vaccine or placebo injection. Produced via immunoSEQ multiplex PCR; TCRdb's table is partial and in-frame only. The sample shows about 350,000 clones, about 88% of them seen only once.

The material sequenced was peripheral blood, taken in a trial of Ad26.COV2.S vaccine versus placebo. The rearrangement uses TRBV18 and TRBJ2-7; possibly TRBD1 or TRBD2 for D (5 bases each). The TCR was taken from a person aged 18 to 65 who received the Ad26.COV2.S COVID-19 vaccine or a placebo. CDR3 region: CASSGDEGEQYF. The CDR3 nucleotides read TGTGCCAGCTCCGGGGACGAGGGGGAGCAGTACTTC.